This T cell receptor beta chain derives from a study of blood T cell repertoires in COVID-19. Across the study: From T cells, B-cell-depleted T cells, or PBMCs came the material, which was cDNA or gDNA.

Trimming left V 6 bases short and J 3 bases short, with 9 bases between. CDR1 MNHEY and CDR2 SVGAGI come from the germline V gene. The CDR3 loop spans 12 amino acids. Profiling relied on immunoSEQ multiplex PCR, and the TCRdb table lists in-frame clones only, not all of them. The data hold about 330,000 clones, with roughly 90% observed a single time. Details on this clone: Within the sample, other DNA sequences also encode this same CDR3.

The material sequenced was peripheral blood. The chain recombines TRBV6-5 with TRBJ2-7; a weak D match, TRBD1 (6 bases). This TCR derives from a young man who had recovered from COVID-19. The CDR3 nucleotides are TGTGCCAGCAGCTCGGACAGCTACGAGCAGTACTTC. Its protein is CASSSDSYEQYF.